This TCR beta chain was profiled in a study of blood T cells in healthy people across ages. A J-beta primer mix and a sample-barcoded 5' primer were used in a second PCR of about 7 to 12 cycles. TCRdb used MiXCR to reprocess the 5' RACE reads, holding one entry per CDR3 protein. The table lists roughly 1.9 million distinct CDR3 sequences, 39% of them singletons. The CDR3 consists of 14 residues. The V and J ends lost 1 base and 2 bases, in that order; junction bases with no gene match: 5. Germline lookup yields CDR1 SQVTM and CDR2 ANQGSEA. The V call is TRBV29-1, the J call TRBJ2-7; 7 nucleotides line up with TRBD2. The sequencing sample was made of blood. This TCR came from a human donor in good health. CDR3: CSVEASGEAYEQYF. The CDR3 nucleotides read TGCAGCGTTGAAGCCAGCGGGGAGGCCTACGAGCAGTACTTC.